This T cell receptor beta chain comes out of a study of OX40 agonist ivuxolimab in advanced cancers. Some clones are missing from TCRdb's copy, which holds only in-frame ones; the method was immunoSEQ multiplex PCR. The sample lists tens of thousands of clones, 90% to 95% seen once, with 2.6% in the top ten. Germline V gives CDR1 LGHNA, CDR2 YSLEER. J lost 0 bases, V lost 1 base, and 5 bases had no gene match. The CDR3 length is 17 residues. The chain joins TRBV4-3 to TRBJ2-3; TRBD2 matches at 9 bases. The TCR was taken from an adult with an advanced solid tumor such as melanoma, head and neck, liver or kidney cancer. The material was CD4+ or CD8+ T cells sorted from blood, obtained in a trial of the OX40 agonist ivuxolimab. The DNA for the CDR3 is TGCGCCAGCAGCCAAGGTGGTGGACTAGCGAGCACAGATACGCAGTATTTT. It codes for CASSQGGGLASTDTQYF.